This TCR beta chain was captured in a study of cytomegalovirus exposure and HLA in healthy donors. This clone was counted between two and nine times. Its antigen remains unidentified. Per the germline V gene, CDR1 is LGHNA and CDR2 is YNFKEQ. V lost 3 bases to trimming and J lost 4 bases; unmatched junction nucleotides: 11. CDR3 size: 16 residues. This PCR relied on a set of 60 Vbeta primers and 13 Jbeta primers. TCRdb's copy holds only in-frame clones and misses some; the assay was immunoSEQ multiplex PCR. This table holds 150,000 to 200,000 clones, roughly 86% found once. Study outcomes and limitations: The authors reported that TCR beta sequences could predict HLA-A and HLA-B alleles. These predictions were accurate for most subjects in the first cohort. Certain sequence variants were highly shared and formed a cluster, and this cluster was likely a sequencing artifact.

The V gene is TRBV4-2, the J gene TRBJ2-7, with 8 bases identical to TRBD1. This sequence was found in a girl between 5 and 17 years old in good health and CMV-seropositive. Sequencing input: PBMCs. CDR3 in DNA: TGTGCCAGCAGCCAGTTGAGGGGGGACAGGCGATACGAGCAGTACTTC. Its protein is CASSQLRGDRRYEQYF.